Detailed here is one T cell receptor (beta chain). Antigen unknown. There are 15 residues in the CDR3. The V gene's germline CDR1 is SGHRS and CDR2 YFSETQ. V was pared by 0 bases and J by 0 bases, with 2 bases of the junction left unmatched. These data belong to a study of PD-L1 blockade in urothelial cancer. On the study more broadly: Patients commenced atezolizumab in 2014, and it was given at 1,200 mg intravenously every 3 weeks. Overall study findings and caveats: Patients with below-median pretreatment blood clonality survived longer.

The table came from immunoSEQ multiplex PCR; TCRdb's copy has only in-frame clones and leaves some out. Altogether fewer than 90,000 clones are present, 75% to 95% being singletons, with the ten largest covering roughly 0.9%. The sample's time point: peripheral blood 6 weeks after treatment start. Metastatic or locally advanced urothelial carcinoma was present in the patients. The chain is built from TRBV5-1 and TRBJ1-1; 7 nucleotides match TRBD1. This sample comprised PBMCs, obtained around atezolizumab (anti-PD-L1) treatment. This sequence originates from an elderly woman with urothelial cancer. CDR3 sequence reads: CASSLVGTVNTEAFF. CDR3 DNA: TGCGCCAGCAGCTTGGTAGGGACAGTGAACACTGAAGCTTTCTTT.